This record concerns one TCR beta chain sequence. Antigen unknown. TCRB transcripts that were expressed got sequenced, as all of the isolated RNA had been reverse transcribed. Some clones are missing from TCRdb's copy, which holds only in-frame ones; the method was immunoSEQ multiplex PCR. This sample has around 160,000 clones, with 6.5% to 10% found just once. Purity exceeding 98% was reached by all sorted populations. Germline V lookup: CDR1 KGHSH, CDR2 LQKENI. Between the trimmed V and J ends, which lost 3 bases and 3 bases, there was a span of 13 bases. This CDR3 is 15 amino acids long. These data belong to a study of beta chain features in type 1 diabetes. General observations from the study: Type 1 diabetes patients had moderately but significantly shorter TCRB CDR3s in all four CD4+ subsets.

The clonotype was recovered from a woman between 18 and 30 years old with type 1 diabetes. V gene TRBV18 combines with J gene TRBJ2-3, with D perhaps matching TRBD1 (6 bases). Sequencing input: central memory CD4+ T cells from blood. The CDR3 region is CASSPGQTGTDTQYF. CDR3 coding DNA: TGTGCCAGCTCACCGGGACAAACCGGGACAGATACGCAGTATTTT.